Here is one T cell receptor beta chain with its context. The repertoire was sequenced with immunoSEQ multiplex PCR; TCRdb's copy has only in-frame clones and lacks some. The sample lists under 250,000 clones, around four fifths seen once, with roughly 8.6% in the top ten. This sample is drawn from a study of blood T cell repertoires in COVID-19. Trimming removed 3 bases from V and 4 bases from J; junction bases left unmatched: 3. From germline, CDR1 is SGHNT and CDR2 YENEEA. There are 13 residues in the CDR3. The rearrangement links TRBV11-3 to TRBJ2-7; 7 positions agree with TRBD1. The TCR comes from a man in his forties or fifties with active or convalescent COVID-19. Sequencing was performed on peripheral blood. The chain's CDR3 is CASSFSRGYEQYF. CDR3 DNA: TGTGCCAGCAGCTTTTCCAGGGGGTACGAGCAGTACTTC. The full variable domain, completed using reference TRBV11-3 and TRBJ2-7, is EAGVVQSPRYKIIEKKQPVAFWCNPISGHNTLYWYLQNLGQGPELLIRYENEEAVDDSQLPKDRFSAERLKGVDSTLKIQPAELGDSAVYLCASSFSRGYEQYFGPGTRLTVT.